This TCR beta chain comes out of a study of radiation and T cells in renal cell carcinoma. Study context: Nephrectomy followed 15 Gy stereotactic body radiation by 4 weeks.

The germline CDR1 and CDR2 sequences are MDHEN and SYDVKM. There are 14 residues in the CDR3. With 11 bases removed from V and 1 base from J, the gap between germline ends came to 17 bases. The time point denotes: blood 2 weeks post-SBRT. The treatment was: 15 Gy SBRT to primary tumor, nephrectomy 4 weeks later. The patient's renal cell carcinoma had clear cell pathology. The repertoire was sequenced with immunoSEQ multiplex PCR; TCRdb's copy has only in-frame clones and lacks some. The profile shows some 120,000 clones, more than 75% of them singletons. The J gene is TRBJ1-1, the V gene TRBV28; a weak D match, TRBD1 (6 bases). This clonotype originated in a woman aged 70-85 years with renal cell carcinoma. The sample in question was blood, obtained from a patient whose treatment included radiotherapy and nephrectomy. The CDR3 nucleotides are TGTGCCGTTCATCAGGGGACCCAGAACACTGAAGCTTTCTTT. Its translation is CAVHQGTQNTEAFF.